The following is a T cell receptor beta chain sequence with its context. These data are taken from a study of blood T cell repertoires in COVID-19. Study-wide background: Italy, Spain and the United States were the sources of the convalescent and acute COVID-19 samples. From T cells, B-cell-depleted T cells, or PBMCs came the material, which was cDNA or gDNA.

Authors' data handling: Using reference gene primer amplification, nucleated cell counts were estimated. Data came from immunoSEQ multiplex PCR; TCRdb stores just in-frame clones and leaves some out. V and J calls and clone size are those listed in that table; D and trimming were worked out from the DNA. The sample shows approximately 82,000 clones, around 85% of them seen only once. The CDR3 loop spans 13 amino acids. Trimming cost V 0 bases and J 5 bases, with 8 bases left between them. Germline CDR1 is SGHRS and CDR2 is YFSETQ. The chain combines TRBV5-1 with TRBJ1-2; perhaps TRBD1 as D (5 bases). What was sequenced was peripheral blood. This sequence originates from a woman in her seventies with active or convalescent COVID-19. The CDR3 reads CASSLAQGYGYTF. The CDR3 DNA reads TGCGCCAGCAGCTTGGCCCAGGGATATGGCTACACCTTC.